Included here is one T cell receptor (beta chain) sequence, with context. Germline V gene sequence: CDR1 MDHEN, CDR2 SYDVKM. The trim removed 8 bases at V and 5 bases at J, leaving 5 bases unmatched. This CDR3 comprises 13 residues. This entry belongs to a study of blood T cell repertoires in COVID-19. As for the study in general: From the United States, Italy and Spain came samples of acute and convalescent COVID-19.

As processed by the authors: Scientists estimated how many nucleated cells there were by amplifying reference gene primers. Measured with immunoSEQ multiplex PCR; TCRdb has only the in-frame clones, and not every one. The V and J calls and the clone size are those of that table, but D and trimming were determined from the DNA. The data show about 150,000 clones, roughly four fifths seen once. The TCR comes from an elderly woman with acute or convalescent COVID-19. Sample: peripheral blood. The V and J genes are TRBV28 and TRBJ1-4; 7 bases are shared with TRBD1. CDR3: CASLRTGNEKLFF. The CDR3 DNA reads as TGTGCCAGCCTTAGGACAGGCAATGAAAAACTGTTTTTT.